These T cell receptor beta chains were read from a single sample in a study of blood T cell repertoires in COVID-19. Produced via immunoSEQ multiplex PCR; TCRdb's table is partial and in-frame only. The table includes 150,000 to 200,000 clones, approximately 80% detected once. The sequenced sample consisted of PBMCs or T cells enriched from blood (not recorded which). These receptors were taken from a man aged 40-49 years who had recovered from COVID-19. Both conserved end residues are part of each CDR3. A D gene is named only where the DNA matches it firmly. Clone size appears in some rows only: once, few, many, or a class for an expanded clone.

J gene | D gene | V gene | clone size | CDR3 protein | CDR3 DNA
TRBJ2-7 | TRBD1 | TRBV27 | NA | CASSLRGDRGTYEQYF | TGTGCCAGCAGCCTCCGAGGGGACAGGGGAACGTACGAGCAGTACTTC
TRBJ2-3 | NA | TRBV6-2/TRBV6-3 | NA | CASSYGATQYF | TGTGCCAGCAGTTACGGGGCTACGCAGTATTTT
TRBJ1-6 | NA | TRBV7-9 | NA | CASSSQASSYNSPLHF | TGTGCCAGCAGCTCCCAGGCGAGCTCCTATAATTCACCCCTCCACTTT
TRBJ1-2 | NA | TRBV18 | NA | CASSPRRGGDGYTF | TGTGCCAGCTCACCACGAAGGGGCGGTGATGGCTACACCTTC
TRBJ2-3 | TRBD1 | TRBV5-1 | NA | CASSPGQSTDTQYF | TGCGCCAGCAGCCCGGGACAGAGCACAGATACGCAGTATTTT
TRBJ1-5 | TRBD1 | TRBV19 | NA | CASSSVRGLDNQPQHF | TGTGCCAGTAGTTCCGTGAGGGGGCTGGACAATCAGCCCCAGCATTTT
TRBJ2-5 | NA | TRBV5-1 | NA | CASSSRVEETQYF | TGCGCCAGCAGCTCGCGGGTTGAAGAGACCCAGTACTTC
TRBJ1-4 | TRBD1 | TRBV6-5 | NA | CASRYKTGAEKLFF | TGTGCCAGCAGGTATAAGACAGGGGCCGAAAAACTGTTTTTT
TRBJ2-3 | NA | TRBV2 | NA | CASRSSYSDTQYF | TGTGCCAGCAGAAGTAGCTACTCAGATACGCAGTATTTT
TRBJ1-3 | NA | TRBV6-5 | NA | CASSYSIQGAGNTIYF | TGTGCCAGCAGTTACTCGATCCAGGGCGCCGGAAACACCATATATTTT
TRBJ1-1 | TRBD1 | TRBV5-1 | NA | CASSLALRGRGSNEAFF | TGCGCCAGCAGCTTGGCCCTCAGGGGGCGAGGTTCGAATGAAGCTTTCTTT
TRBJ1-2 | NA | TRBV9 | NA | CASSVGQTDYGYTF | TGTGCCAGCAGCGTAGGGCAGACAGACTATGGCTACACCTTC
TRBJ1-2 | TRBD1 | TRBV14 | NA | CASSQGQVYGYTF | TGTGCCAGCAGCCAGGGACAGGTCTATGGCTACACCTTC
TRBJ1-2 | NA | TRBV7-8 | NA | CASSLWSISGNRVGGYTF | TGTGCCAGCAGCTTATGGTCGATTAGCGGGAATAGAGTTGGGGGCTACACCTTC
TRBJ2-5 | TRBD1 | TRBV6-5 | NA | CASSRQGAGETQYF | TGTGCCAGCAGCCGCCAGGGGGCAGGGGAGACCCAGTACTTC
TRBJ2-5 | NA | TRBV9 | NA | CASSATVTPQETQYF | TGTGCCAGCAGCGCGACAGTTACTCCACAAGAGACCCAGTACTTC
TRBJ2-1 | TRBD1 | TRBV23-1 | few | CASTPGGSEQFF | TGCGCCAGCACCCCAGGGGGTTCTGAGCAGTTCTTC
TRBJ2-5 | TRBD1 | TRBV2 | NA | CASSEDRGREETQYF | TGTGCCAGCAGTGAAGACAGGGGGCGGGAAGAGACCCAGTACTTC
TRBJ2-1 | NA | TRBV5-1 | NA | CASSLAQGGSYNEQFF | TGCGCCAGCAGCTTGGCCCAGGGTGGGTCCTACAATGAGCAGTTCTTC
TRBJ1-2 | NA | TRBV19 | NA | CASSIVLNYGYTF | TGTGCCAGTAGTATCGTACTTAACTATGGCTACACCTTC
TRBJ2-3 | NA | TRBV7-3 | NA | CASSLMGGPSDTQYF | TGTGCCAGCAGCTTAATGGGGGGGCCTTCAGATACGCAGTATTTT
TRBJ1-2 | NA | TRBV7-8 | NA | CASSLRGEVLHGYTF | TGTGCCAGCAGCCTGCGAGGTGAGGTCCTCCATGGCTACACCTTC
TRBJ1-1 | NA | TRBV10-2 | NA | CASSESRGTEAFF | TGCGCCAGCAGTGAGTCCAGGGGCACTGAAGCTTTCTTT
TRBJ2-3 | TRBD1 | TRBV30 | NA | CACTTGDADTQYF | TGTGCCTGTACCACAGGGGACGCAGATACGCAGTATTTT
TRBJ1-4 | NA | TRBV9 | NA | CASSVGLDGEKLFF | TGTGCCAGCAGCGTAGGCCTAGATGGGGAAAAACTGTTTTTT
TRBJ2-1 | NA | TRBV7-2 | NA | CASSFGGAMSNEQFF | TGTGCCAGCAGCTTTGGGGGGGCCATGTCCAATGAGCAGTTCTTC
TRBJ1-2 | NA | TRBV10-3 | NA | CAIRSGRYGYTF | TGTGCCATCAGATCAGGGCGCTATGGCTACACCTTC
TRBJ1-1 | NA | TRBV5-6 | NA | CASSFGTTEAFF | TGTGCCAGCAGCTTTGGGACTACTGAAGCTTTCTTT
TRBJ1-2 | TRBD1 | TRBV18 | NA | CASSRPQGSYTF | TGTGCCAGCTCACGCCCACAGGGGAGCTACACCTTC
TRBJ2-6 | TRBD1 | TRBV19 | NA | CASRADRGLRSGANVLTF | TGTGCCAGTAGAGCGGACAGGGGGCTACGCTCTGGGGCCAACGTCCTGACTTTC
TRBJ2-1 | TRBD2 | TRBV7-8 | NA | CASRPLPAGAQYNEQFF | TGTGCCAGCAGGCCACTCCCAGCGGGGGCCCAATACAATGAGCAGTTCTTC
TRBJ2-1 | NA | TRBV6-5 | NA | CASSSEAYNEQFF | TGTGCCAGCAGTTCCGAGGCCTACAATGAGCAGTTCTTC
TRBJ2-5 | NA | TRBV18 | NA | CASSPAAGIEETQYF | TGTGCCAGCTCACCAGCCGCGGGGATAGAAGAGACCCAGTACTTC